This T cell receptor (beta chain) is from a study of cytomegalovirus exposure and HLA in healthy donors. Notes on the study in general: In a later analysis, HLA-C alleles had the fewest associated TCRs, DRB1 alleles the most.

J lost 7 bases, V lost 4 bases, and 6 bases had no gene match. Germline V gives CDR1 SNHLY, CDR2 FYNNEI. This CDR3 has 13 amino acids. With 60 Vbeta and 13 Jbeta primers, the PCR was carried out. The data were produced by immunoSEQ multiplex PCR, yet TCRdb's version contains in-frame clones alone and is incomplete. The sample consists of about 130,000 clones, about two thirds of them appearing once. Notes on this clone: Its antigen remains unidentified.

Sequencing used PBMCs. The sequence was obtained from a human donor in good health. V usage is TRBV2 and J usage is TRBJ2-5; TRBD1 matches 7 bases. For the CDR3, the DNA is TGTGCCAGCAGTGGAAACCCAGGGGGGACCCAGTACTTC. Translation gives CASSGNPGGTQYF.